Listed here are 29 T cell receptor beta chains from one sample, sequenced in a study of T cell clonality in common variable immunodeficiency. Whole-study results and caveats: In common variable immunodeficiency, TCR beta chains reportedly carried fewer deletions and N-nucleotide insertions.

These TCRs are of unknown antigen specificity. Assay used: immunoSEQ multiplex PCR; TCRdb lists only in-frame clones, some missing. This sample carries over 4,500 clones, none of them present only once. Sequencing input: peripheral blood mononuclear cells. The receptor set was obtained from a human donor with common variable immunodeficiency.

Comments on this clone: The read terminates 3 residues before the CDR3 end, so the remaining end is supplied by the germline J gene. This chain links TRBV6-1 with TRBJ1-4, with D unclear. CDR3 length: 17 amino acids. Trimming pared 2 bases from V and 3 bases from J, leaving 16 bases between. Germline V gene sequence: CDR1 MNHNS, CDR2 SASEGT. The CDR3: CASSESVGPASNEKLFF. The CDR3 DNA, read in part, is TGTGCCAGCAGTGAATCCGTTGGGCCAGCCTCTAATGAAAAA.

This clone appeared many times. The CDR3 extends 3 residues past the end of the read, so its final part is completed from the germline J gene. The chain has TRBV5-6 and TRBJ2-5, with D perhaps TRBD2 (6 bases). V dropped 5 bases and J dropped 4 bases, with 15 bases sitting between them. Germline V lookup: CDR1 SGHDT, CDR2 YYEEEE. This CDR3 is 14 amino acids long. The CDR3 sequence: CASRGQGLGETQYF. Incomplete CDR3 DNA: TGTGCCAGCAGGGGGCAGGGACTCGGAGAGACC.

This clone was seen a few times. The CDR3: CASSQYRGGGTEAFF. The sequenced part of the CDR3 DNA is TGTGCCAGCAGCCAATACAGGGGAGGCGGCACTGAA. The V call is TRBV7-9, the J call TRBJ1-1; TRBD1 matches 7 bases. The missing CDR3 end, 3 residues past where the read stops, is filled in from the germline J gene. CDR3 length: 15 amino acids. V lost 5 bases to trimming and J lost 4 bases; unmatched junction nucleotides: 10. From germline, CDR1 is SEHNR and CDR2 FQNEAQ (reference sequence).

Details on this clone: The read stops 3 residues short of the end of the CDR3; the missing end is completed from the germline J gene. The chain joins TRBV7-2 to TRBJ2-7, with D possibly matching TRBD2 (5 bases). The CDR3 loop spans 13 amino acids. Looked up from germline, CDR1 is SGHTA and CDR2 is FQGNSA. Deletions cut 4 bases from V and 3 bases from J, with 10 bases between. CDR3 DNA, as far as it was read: TGTGCCAGCAGCTCCCTAGCAAACTACGAG. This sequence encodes CASSSLANYE. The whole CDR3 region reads CASSSLANYEQYF.

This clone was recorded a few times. The part of the CDR3 DNA that was read is TGCGCCAGCAGCTTGGCCCTAGCGGGGGGCTACACAGATACG. Encoded protein: CASSLALAGGYTDT. The whole CDR3 region reads CASSLALAGGYTDTQYF. The V call is TRBV5-1, the J call TRBJ2-3; 11 positions agree with TRBD2. With the read ending 3 residues before the CDR3 end, the germline J gene is used to fill in that end. Germline CDR1 reads SGHRS; CDR2 reads YFSETQ. Unmatched junction bases numbered 5, after V lost 0 bases and J lost 2 bases. The CDR3 totals 17 residues.

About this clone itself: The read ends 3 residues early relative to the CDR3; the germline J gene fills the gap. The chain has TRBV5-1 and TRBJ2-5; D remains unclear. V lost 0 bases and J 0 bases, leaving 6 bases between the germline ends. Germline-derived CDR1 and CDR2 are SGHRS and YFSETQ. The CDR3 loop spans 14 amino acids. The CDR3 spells CASSLDLYQETQYF. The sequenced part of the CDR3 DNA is TGCGCCAGCAGCTTGGATCTGTACCAAGAGACC.

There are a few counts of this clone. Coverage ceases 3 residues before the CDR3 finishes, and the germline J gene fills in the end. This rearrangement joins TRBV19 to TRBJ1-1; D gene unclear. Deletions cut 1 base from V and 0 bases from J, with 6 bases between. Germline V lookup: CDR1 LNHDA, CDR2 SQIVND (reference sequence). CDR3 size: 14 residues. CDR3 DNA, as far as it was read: TGTGCCAGTAGTATAGCTAGGCTGAACACTGAA. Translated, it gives CASSIARLNTE. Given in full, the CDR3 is CASSIARLNTEAFF.

The CDR3 is CASSLELTSGRLSEQFF. CDR3 DNA (partial): TGTGCCAGCAGCTTAGAGCTGACTAGCGGGAGACTAAGTGAG. The chain has TRBV7-6 and TRBJ2-1; 12 bases line up with TRBD2. The CDR3 end lies 3 residues beyond the end of the read and is filled in from the germline J gene. V dropped 1 base and J dropped 9; count of bases not matched to a gene: 10. The CDR3 is 17 amino acids. Germline V gene sequence: CDR1 SGHVS, CDR2 FNYEAQ. The full variable domain, in which reference TRBV7-6 and TRBJ2-1 provide the parts outside the CDR3, is GAGVSQSPRYKVTKRGQDVALRCDPISGHVSLYWYRQALGQGPEFLTYFNYEAQQDKSGLPNDRFSAERPEGSISTLTIQRTEQRDSAMYRCASSLELTSGRLSEQFFGPGTRLTVL.

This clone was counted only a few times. The CDR3 region is CASSTTGTGGEQYF. CDR3 DNA, as far as it was read: TGTGCCAGCAGCACAACCGGGACAGGGGGCGAG. The chain employs TRBV7-2 and TRBJ2-7; the match to TRBD1 covers 11 bases. From the germline J gene comes the end of the CDR3, since the read stops 3 residues before it. This CDR3 is built from 14 residues. CDR1 is SGHTA and CDR2 is FQGNSA in the germline V gene. Unmatched junction bases numbered 6, after V lost 5 bases and J lost 6 bases.

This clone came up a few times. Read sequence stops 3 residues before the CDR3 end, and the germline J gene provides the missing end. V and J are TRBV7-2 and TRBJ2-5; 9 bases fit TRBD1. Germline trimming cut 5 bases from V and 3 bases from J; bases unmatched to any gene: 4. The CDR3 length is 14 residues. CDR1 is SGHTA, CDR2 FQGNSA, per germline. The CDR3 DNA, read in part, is TGTGCCAGCAGCAAGGGACAGGGCGAAGAGACC. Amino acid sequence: CASSKGQGEET. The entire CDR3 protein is CASSKGQGEETQYF. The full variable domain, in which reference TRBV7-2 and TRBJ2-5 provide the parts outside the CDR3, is GAGVSQSPSNKVTEKGKDVELRCDPISGHTALYWYRQSLGQGLEFLIYFQGNSAPDKSGLPSDRFSAERTGGSVSTLTIQRTQQEDSAVYLCASSKGQGEETQYFGPGTRLLVL.

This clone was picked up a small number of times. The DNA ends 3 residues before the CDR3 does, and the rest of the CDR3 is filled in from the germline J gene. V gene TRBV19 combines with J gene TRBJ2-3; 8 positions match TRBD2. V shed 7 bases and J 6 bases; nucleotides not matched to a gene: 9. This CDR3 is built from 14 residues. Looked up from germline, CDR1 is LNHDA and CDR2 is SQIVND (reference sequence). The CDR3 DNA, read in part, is TGTGCCAGTACCCCGGGGGGGCGCGAGGATACG. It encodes CASTPGGREDT. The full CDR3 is CASTPGGREDTQYF. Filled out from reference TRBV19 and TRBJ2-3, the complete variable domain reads DGGITQSPKYLFRKEGQNVTLSCEQNLNHDAMYWYRQDPGQGLRLIYYSQIVNDFQKGDIAEGYSVSREKKESFPLTVTSAQKNPTAFYLCASTPGGREDTQYFGPGTRLTVL.

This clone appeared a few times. The CDR3 here is CASSIGQGALNEQFF. The DNA read from the CDR3 is TGTGCCAGTAGTATTGGACAGGGGGCGCTCAATGAG. V gene TRBV19 combines with J gene TRBJ2-1, with 11 nucleotides matching TRBD1. The read stops 3 residues short of the end of the CDR3; the missing end is completed from the germline J gene. The length of the CDR3 is 15 residues. Per germline, CDR1 LNHDA and CDR2 SQIVND (reference sequence). V dropped 3 bases and J dropped 6; count of bases not matched to a gene: 4.

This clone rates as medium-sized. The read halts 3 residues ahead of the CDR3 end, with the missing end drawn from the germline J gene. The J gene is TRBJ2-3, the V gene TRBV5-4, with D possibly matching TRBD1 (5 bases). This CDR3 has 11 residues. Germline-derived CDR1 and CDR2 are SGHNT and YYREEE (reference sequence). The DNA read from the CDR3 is TGTGCCAGCAGCTCCACAGGTGCG. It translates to CASSSTGA. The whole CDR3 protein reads CASSSTGAQYF.

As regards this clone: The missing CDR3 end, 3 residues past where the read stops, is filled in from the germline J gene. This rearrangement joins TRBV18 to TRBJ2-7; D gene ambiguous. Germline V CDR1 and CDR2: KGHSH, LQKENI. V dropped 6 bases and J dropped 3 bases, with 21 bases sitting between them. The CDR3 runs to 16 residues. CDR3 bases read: TGTGCCAGCTCCTCCTTTCCGCCGGGTAATCTCTACGAG. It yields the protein CASSSFPPGNLYE. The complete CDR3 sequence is CASSSFPPGNLYEQYF.

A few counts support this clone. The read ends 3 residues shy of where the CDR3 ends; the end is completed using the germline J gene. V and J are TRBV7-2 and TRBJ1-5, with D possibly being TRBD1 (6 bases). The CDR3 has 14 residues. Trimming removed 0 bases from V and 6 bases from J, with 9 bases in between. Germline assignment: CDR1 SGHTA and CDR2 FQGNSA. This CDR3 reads CASSLAGRGQPQHF. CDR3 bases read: TGTGCCAGCAGCTTAGCCGGCAGGGGTCAGCCC.

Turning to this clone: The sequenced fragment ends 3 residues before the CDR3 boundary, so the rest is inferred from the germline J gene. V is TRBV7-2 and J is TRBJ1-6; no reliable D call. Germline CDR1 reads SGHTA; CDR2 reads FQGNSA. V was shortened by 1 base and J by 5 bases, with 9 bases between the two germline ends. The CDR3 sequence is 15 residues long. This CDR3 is CASSLVGQNNSPLHF. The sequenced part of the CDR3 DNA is TGTGCCAGCAGCTTAGTTGGGCAAAATAATTCACCC. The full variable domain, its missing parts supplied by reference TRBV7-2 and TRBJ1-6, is GAGVSQSPSNKVTEKGKDVELRCDPISGHTALYWYRQSLGQGLEFLIYFQGNSAPDKSGLPSDRFSAERTGGSVSTLTIQRTQQEDSAVYLCASSLVGQNNSPLHFGNGTRLTVT.

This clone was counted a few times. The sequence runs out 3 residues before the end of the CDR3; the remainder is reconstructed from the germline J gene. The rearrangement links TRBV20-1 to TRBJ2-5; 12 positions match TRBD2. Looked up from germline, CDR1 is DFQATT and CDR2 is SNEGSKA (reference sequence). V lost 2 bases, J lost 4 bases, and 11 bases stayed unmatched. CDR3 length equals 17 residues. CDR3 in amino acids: CSARPTSGGPRRETQYF. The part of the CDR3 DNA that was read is TGCAGTGCTAGACCGACTAGCGGGGGCCCGAGGCGAGAGACC.

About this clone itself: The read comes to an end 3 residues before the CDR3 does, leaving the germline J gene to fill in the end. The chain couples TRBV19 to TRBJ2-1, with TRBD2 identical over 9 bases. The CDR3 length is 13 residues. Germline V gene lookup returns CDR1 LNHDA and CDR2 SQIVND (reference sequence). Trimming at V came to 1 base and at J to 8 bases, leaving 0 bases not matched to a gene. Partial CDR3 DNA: TGTGCCAGTAGTATAGGCGGGAGGGATGAG. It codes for CASSIGGRDE. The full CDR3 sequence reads CASSIGGRDEQFF.

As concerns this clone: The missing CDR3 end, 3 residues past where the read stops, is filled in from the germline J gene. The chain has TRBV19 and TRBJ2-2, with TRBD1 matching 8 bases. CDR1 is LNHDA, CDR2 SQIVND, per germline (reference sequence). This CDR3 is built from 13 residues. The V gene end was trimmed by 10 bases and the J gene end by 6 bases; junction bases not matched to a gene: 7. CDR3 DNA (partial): TGTGCCACCAACAGGGGGTGGGCCGGGGAG. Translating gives CATNRGWAGE. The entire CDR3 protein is CATNRGWAGELFF.

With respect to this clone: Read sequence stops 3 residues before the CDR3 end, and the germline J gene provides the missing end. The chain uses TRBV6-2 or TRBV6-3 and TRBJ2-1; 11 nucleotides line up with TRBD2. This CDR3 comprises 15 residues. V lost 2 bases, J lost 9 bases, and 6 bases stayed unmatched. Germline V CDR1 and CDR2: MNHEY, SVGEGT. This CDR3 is CASSYGLAGGTEQFF. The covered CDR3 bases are TGTGCCAGCAGTTACGGGCTAGCGGGGGGAACTGAG.

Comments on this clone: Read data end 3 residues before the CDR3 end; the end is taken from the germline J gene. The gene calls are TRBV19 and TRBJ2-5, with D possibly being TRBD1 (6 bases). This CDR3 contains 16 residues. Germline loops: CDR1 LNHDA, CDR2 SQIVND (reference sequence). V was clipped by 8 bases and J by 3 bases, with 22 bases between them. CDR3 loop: CASRGYGTKPEETQYF. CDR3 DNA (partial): TGTGCCAGTCGGGGTTACGGGACAAAGCCTGAAGAGACC.

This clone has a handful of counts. The CDR3 sequence: CASSRGTGRLEQYF. CDR3 DNA (partial): TGTGCCAGCAGCCGCGGGACAGGGAGGCTCGAG. J is TRBJ2-7 and V is TRBV7-2, with 9 bases lining up with TRBD1. The DNA ends 3 residues before the CDR3 does, and the rest of the CDR3 is filled in from the germline J gene. V dropped 5 bases and J dropped 6; count of bases not matched to a gene: 8. Germline V gene data show CDR1 as SGHTA and CDR2 as FQGNSA. There are 14 residues in the CDR3.

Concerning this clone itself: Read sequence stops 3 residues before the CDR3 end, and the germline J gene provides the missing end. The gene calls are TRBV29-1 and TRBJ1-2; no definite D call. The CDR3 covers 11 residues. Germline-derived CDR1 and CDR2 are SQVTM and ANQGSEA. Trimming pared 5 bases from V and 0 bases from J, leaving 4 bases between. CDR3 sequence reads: CSVSANYGYTF. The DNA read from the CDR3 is TGCAGCGTTTCCGCTAACTATGGC.

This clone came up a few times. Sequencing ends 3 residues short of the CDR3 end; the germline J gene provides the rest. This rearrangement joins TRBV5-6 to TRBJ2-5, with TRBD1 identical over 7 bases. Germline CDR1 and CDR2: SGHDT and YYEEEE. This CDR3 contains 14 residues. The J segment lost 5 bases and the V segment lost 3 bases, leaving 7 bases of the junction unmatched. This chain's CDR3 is CASSYPGTEETQYF. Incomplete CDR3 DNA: TGTGCCAGCAGCTACCCCGGGACAGAGGAGACC. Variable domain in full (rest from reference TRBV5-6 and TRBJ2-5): DAGVTQSPTHLIKTRGQQVTLRCSPKSGHDTVSWYQQALGQGPQFIFQYYEEEERQRGNFPDRFSGHQFPNYSSELNVNALLLGDSALYLCASSYPGTEETQYFGPGTRLLVL.

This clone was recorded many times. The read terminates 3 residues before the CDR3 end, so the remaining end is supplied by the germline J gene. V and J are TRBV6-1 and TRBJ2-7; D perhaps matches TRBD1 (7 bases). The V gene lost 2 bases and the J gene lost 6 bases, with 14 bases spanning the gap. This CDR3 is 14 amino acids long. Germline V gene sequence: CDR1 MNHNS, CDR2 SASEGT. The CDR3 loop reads CASSEKARGAEQYF. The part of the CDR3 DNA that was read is TGTGCCAGCAGTGAAAAGGCCAGGGGGGCCGAG.

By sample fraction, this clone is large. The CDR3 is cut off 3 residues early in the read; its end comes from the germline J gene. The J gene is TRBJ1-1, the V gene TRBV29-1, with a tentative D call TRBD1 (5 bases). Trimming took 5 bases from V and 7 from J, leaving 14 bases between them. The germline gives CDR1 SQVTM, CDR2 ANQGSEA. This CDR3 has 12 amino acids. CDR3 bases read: TGCAGCGTTTACGGGACTCTGTATGAA. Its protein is CSVYGTLYE. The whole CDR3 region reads CSVYGTLYEAFF.

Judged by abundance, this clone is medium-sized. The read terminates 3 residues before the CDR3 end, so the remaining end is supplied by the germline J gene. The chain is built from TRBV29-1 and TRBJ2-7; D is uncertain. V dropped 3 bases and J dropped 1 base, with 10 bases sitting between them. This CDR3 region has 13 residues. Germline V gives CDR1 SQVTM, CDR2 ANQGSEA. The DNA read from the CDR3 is TGCAGCGTTGAGGATCCAGGATCCTACGAG. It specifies CSVEDPGSYE. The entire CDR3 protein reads CSVEDPGSYEQYF.

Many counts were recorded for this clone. CDR3 bases read: TGTGCCAGCAGTTACTCTGCGAACCAAGAGACC. Its protein product is CASSYSANQET. The complete CDR3 reads CASSYSANQETQYF. V usage is TRBV6-2 or TRBV6-3 and J usage is TRBJ2-5; D is uncertain. The read ends 3 residues shy of where the CDR3 ends; the end is completed using the germline J gene. The CDR3 consists of 14 residues. Trimming stripped 0 bases from V and 0 bases from J, with 5 bases between. Germline V gene sequence: CDR1 MNHEY, CDR2 SVGEGT.

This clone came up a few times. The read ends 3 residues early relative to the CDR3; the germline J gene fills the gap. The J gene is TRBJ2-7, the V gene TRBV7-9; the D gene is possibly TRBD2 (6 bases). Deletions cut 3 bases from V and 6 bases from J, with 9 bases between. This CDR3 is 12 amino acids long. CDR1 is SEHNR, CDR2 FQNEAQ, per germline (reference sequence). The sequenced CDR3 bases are TGTGCCAGCAGCTTGCAGGGAGGCGAG. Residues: CASSLQGGE. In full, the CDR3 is CASSLQGGEQYF.